The clone carrying this T cell receptor beta chain was seen a handful of times. The data are from a study of PD-1 blockade in classical Hodgkin lymphoma. J lost 8 bases, V lost 6 bases, and 5 bases had no gene match. The germline V gene encodes CDR1 LNHDA and CDR2 SQIVND (reference sequence). The CDR3 contains 14 residues. Every single patient, without exception, relapsed after autologous stem cell transplantation, and brentuximab vedotin exposure varied. Purification of CD4+ T cells from thawed PBMCs was performed via magnetic negative selection. Profiling relied on immunoSEQ multiplex PCR, and the TCRdb table lists in-frame clones only, not all of them. The data hold 10,000 to 15,000 clones, with more than 60% observed a single time.

This chain connects TRBV19 to TRBJ1-6, with 9 bases aligning to TRBD1. The TCR comes from a human donor with classical Hodgkin lymphoma. The sample consisted of CD4+ T cells from blood, taken at baseline. CDR3 sequence: CASRMDRGHSPLHF. In nucleotides, the CDR3 is TGTGCCAGTAGAATGGACAGGGGTCATTCACCCCTCCACTTT.